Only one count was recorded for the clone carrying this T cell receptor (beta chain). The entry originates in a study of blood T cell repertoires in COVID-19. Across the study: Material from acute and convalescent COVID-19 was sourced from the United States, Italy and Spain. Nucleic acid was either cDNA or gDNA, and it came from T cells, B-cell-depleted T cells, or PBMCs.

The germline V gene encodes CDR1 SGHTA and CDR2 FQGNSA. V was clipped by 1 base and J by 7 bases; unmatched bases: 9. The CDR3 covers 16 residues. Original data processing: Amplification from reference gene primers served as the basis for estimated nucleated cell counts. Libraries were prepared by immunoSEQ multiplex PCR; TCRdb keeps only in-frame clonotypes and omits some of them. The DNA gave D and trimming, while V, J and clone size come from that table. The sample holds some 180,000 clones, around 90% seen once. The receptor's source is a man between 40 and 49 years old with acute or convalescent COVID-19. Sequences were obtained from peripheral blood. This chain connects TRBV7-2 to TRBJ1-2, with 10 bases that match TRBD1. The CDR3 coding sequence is TGTGCCAGCAGCTTAGGATTGGAGGGGACAGGGGCTGGCTACACCTTC. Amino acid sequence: CASSLGLEGTGAGYTF.